Sequencing of this TCR beta chain was carried out in a study of cytomegalovirus exposure and HLA in healthy donors (dated by TCRdb to about 2017). Regarding the study in general: An earlier analysis of about 560 of the donors reported over 250 Gb of sequence data and 95 million to 130 million unique TCR beta sequences obtained from about 180 million T cells. An early release that covered fewer than 800 HLA-typed donors contained approximately 300 gigabases of sequencing data and about 84 million unique TCR sequences. The genetic ancestry cluster associated with self-reported Caucasian donors included about 84% of the roughly 390 genotyped donors. The study aimed to test whether signatures of past pathogen exposure could be identified by cataloging public T cell receptors. The study used immunosequencing to profile the T cell repertoires of approximately 640 subjects and linked those repertoires to cytomegalovirus serostatus. In addition to the first cohort of approximately 650 subjects, a separate validation cohort of 130 or so different subjects was used. The study combined high-throughput TCR immunosequencing, statistical association of individual TCRs with disease status, and machine learning to predict cytomegalovirus infection status. In a later analysis, previously published TCR beta repertoires from about 670 donors were re-analyzed and high-resolution HLA genotyping was added so that TCR occurrence patterns could be studied. In the later analysis, no new phenotypic data were used to find candidate immune exposures; instead, reliance was placed on TCR beta sequences and their occurrence across donors. In an earlier analysis of a few hundred of the donors, high-throughput TCR beta sequencing was used to judge whether each TCR beta V gene segment behaved as functional or pseudogenic. Donor age, sex, ethnicity and CMV serostatus were collected together with the repertoire data. A later genetic analysis took genome-wide SNP genotypes for about 65% of the 666 donors and used that subset as a discovery cohort. All discovery cohort repertoires had been generated on a single sequencing platform. Class I and class II HLA loci were covered by the typing at four-digit resolution. Typing coverage varied by locus: roughly 629-630 donors for A, B, C, DRB1 and DQB1; roughly 560 for DQA1; around 570 for DPA1; under 490 for DPB1. Because of strong linkage in the cohort, roughly five DR-DQ haplotypes were treated as single units for association and clustering. Across 300 to 500 genotyped donors of the cohort, an average of about 200,000 unique TCR beta nucleotide sequences per donor were sequenced, and roughly 20% of those sequences were non-productive. Points the paper makes about the study in general: In a later analysis, the rate of TCR association differed among HLA loci, with DRB1 alleles having the most associated TCRs and HLA-C alleles having the fewest. A later analysis associated 15,000 or so TCR beta sequences with specific HLA alleles at a false discovery rate of 0.05. The classifier was reported to diagnose cytomegalovirus status with high specificity and sensitivity in both the original cohort and the validation cohort. An earlier analysis of approximately 530 of the donors showed that most TCR beta V segments appeared in productive rearrangements either about 90% or about 30% of the time, which broadly matched IMGT annotations. Compared with equally common non-associated chains, HLA-associated TCR beta chains in a later analysis were more clonally expanded and had lower generation probabilities. In a later analysis, several top co-occurrence clusters were reported to appear linked to parvovirus B19, influenza, CMV and Epstein-Barr virus. Because HLA typing was missing for some donors at each locus, association tests included only the typed subset. In the study, 150 to 200 TCR beta chains were listed as associated with cytomegalovirus. A later analysis found that most CMV-associated TCR beta chains appeared HLA-restricted, with HLA associations seemingly driven largely by CMV exposure. Some IMGT-functional V segments, including TRBV6-2 and TRBV6-3, could not be told apart with the 87-base-pair reads, so those segments were excluded. A further reported finding was that TCR beta sequences accurately predicted the HLA-A and HLA-B alleles for most subjects in the first cohort. The cohort was sequenced for TCR beta chains only, and without alpha or paired-chain data the features that could be detected were limited. A few of the identified cytomegalovirus-associated TCR beta chains were confirmed in vitro to be specific for cytomegalovirus antigens. Roughly uniform sequencing depth across donors was assumed in presence/absence analyses, although this assumption may not hold. A later genetic analysis associated a missense DCLRE1C variant with V-gene and J-gene trimming of TCR beta chains, and an independent cohort replicated the association. In a later genetic analysis, fewer N-insertions in productive TCRs were reported among donors in an Asian-associated ancestry cluster than the 666-donor mean. Correlated functional status among segregating V segments might be attributable to linkage disequilibrium, but an unknown experimental factor could not be ruled out. Strong co-occurrence of HLA alleles, especially DR and DQ, made assigning TCR associations to individual alleles difficult. Roughly 17 rarely observed V segments, including chromosome 9 orphons, were excluded from the earlier analysis of almost 600 of the donors because counts were too low. Most TCR sequences were seen in very few donors, while some public TCRs were found in many individuals. For the cohort, immune exposure information was limited to CMV serostatus. It was suggested by the authors that the approach could potentially be generalized to other disease states and immunological phenotypes. The sequencing pipeline was judged likely to have produced a cluster of highly shared sequence variants as a technical artifact.

Library creation used the immunoSEQ multiplex PCR assay. The multiplex PCR relied on a mix of 60 forward primers for TCR Vbeta segments and 13 reverse primers for TCR Jbeta segments. The CDR3 region of rearranged TCR beta genes was amplified from genomic DNA by a multiplex PCR assay. The amplified TCR beta libraries were sequenced on the Illumina HiSeq System as 87-base-pair reads. On the authors' methods: A later analysis tallied 70 million to 100 million unique TCR beta chains across the 660 or so repertoires, and approximately 12 million of those chains were shared by two or more donors. Raw reads were error-corrected and collapsed into unique sequences by a nearest-neighbor algorithm in which closely related sequences were merged to remove PCR and sequencing errors. Alignment of CDR3 sequences to IMGT reference sequences was used to assign V, D and J gene segments. Each retained sequence needed at least a six-nucleotide match to both a V gene segment and a J gene segment. Rearrangements were classified as productive when the CDR3 lacked stop codons and remained in frame with V and J, and all other rearrangements were classified as non-productive. CDR3 was defined by IMGT convention, running from the second conserved V-encoded cysteine to the conserved J-encoded phenylalanine. In an earlier analysis of some 550 of the donors, sequences lacking an unambiguous match to a single V gene segment were excluded. An earlier analysis of fewer than 750 of the donors called V segments functional above 56.7% productive rearrangements and segregating when the between-donor standard deviation exceeded 5%. A statistical classification framework was built to diagnose cytomegalovirus status from the catalog of TCR beta chain sequences. V and J gene assignment, in a later analysis, came from comparing TCR nucleotide sequences with IMGT/GENE-DB human TR gene sequences. The TCRdist pipeline was used in a later analysis to assign CDR3 sequences and most-parsimonious VDJ recombination scenarios. In a later analysis, each TCR beta chain was defined by its CDR3 amino acid sequence together with its V-gene family, and reads without a unique V-gene family were excluded. In a later analysis, some 600 highly shared, low-generation-probability nucleotide sequences were removed to address suspected cross-contamination and a sequencing artifact. In a later analysis, a clonal expansion index for each public chain was calculated from normalized within-repertoire ranks of inferred template counts. In a later analysis, generation probabilities were computed using a VDJ recombination model fitted to out-of-frame rearrangements, and the results were checked against IGoR. Hypergeometric tests were used in a later analysis to score TCR-TCR, TCR-HLA and TCR-CMV co-occurrence, with a repertoire-size bias correction applied to the TCR pairs. In a later analysis, false discovery rates were estimated by permuting HLA or CMV assignments 20 times. In a later analysis, co-occurring TCRs were grouped with DBSCAN, and TCRdist sequence similarity was added when clustering was performed within HLA-allele-positive subsets. Co-occurrence clustering excluded repertoires with fewer than 30,000 or more than 120,000 public chains, plus five with anomalous nucleotide sharing. TCRdb limited this immuneACCESS table to in-frame rearrangements with V and J called. A share of clones is missing; checked studies link under half to unresolved V genes, and the rest is unexplained. V and J calls and clone size are given by that table; D and trimming were obtained from the DNA. The sample table holds about 200,000 clones, of which roughly 80% were seen once. The top ten clonotypes cover approximately 2.8% of the sample.

This clone showed up just a few times. No cognate antigen has been identified for it. No much larger clone is present one base from it, and per-base qualities are unavailable. The cohort consisted of approximately 690 healthy bone marrow donors. Cohort members were all nominally healthy when sampled, although unrecorded immune exposures were likely present. The donor was CMV seronegative and was included in the group of 352 seronegative cohort members. Every donor gave a peripheral blood sample, and the peripheral blood mononuclear cells from that sample were used for TCR beta sequencing. Genomic DNA was extracted from the blood cell samples with the Qiagen DNeasy Blood Extraction Kit. V is shortened by 0 bases, J by 1 base, and the region joining them spans 4 bases. The CDR3 goes from the cysteine to the phenylalanine over 14 residues. Only the CDR3 DNA is retained, 42 bases long and in frame from the first base. CDR1 and CDR2 were assigned from the germline V gene as ENHRY and SYGVKD.

The sequencing sample was made of PBMCs. The chain is encoded by TRBV10-3 joined to TRBJ1-5; the D segment cannot be called with confidence. The source is a man aged 30-40 years in good health and CMV-seronegative. Here is the DNA: TGTGCCATCAGTGAGTCCACAAGCAATCAGCCCCAGCATTTT. It codes for CAISESTSNQPQHF.